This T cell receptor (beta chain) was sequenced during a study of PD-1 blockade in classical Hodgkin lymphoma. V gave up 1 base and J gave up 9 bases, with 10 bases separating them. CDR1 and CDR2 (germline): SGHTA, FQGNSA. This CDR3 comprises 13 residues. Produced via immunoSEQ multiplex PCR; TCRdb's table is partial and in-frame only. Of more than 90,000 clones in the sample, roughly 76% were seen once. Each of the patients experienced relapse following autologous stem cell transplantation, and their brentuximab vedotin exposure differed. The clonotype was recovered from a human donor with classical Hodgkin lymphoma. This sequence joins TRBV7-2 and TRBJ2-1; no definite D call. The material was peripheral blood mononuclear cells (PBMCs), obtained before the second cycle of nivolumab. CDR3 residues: CASSLDGWGEQFF. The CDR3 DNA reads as TGTGCCAGCAGCTTAGACGGGTGGGGTGAGCAGTTCTTC.